The 2 T cell receptor beta chains below all came from one sample that was sequenced in a study of T cells after somatic rescue of genetic block. Sequencing was performed with immunoSEQ multiplex PCR; in TCRdb, only in-frame clones are kept and a portion is missing. The repertoire holds roughly 58,000 clones, with around 96% as singletons. Source material: peripheral blood mononuclear cells (PBMCs). The receptors stem from a child younger than two.

V and J are TRBV4-3 and TRBJ1-1; weak D call: TRBD1 (6 bases). The V gene's germline CDR1 is LGHNA and CDR2 YSLEER. This CDR3 has 14 amino acids. The V gene lost 0 bases and the J gene lost 3 bases, with 8 bases spanning the gap. CDR3 in amino acids: CASSQDHRDTEAFF. CDR3 DNA sequence: TGCGCCAGCAGCCAAGACCACAGGGACACTGAAGCTTTCTTT.

The DNA of the CDR3 is TGTGCCAGCAGCACCTTAGGGGCAGCTAACTATGGCTACACCTTC. It codes for CASSTLGAANYGYTF. The V call is TRBV7-9, the J call TRBJ1-2, with a weak D call TRBD1 (5 bases). Germline-derived CDR1 and CDR2 are SEHNR and FQNEAQ (reference sequence). This CDR3 is built from 15 residues. Trimming stripped 5 bases from V and 0 bases from J, with 13 bases between.